These 13 T cell receptor beta chains share one sample of origin, sequenced in a study of cytomegalovirus exposure and HLA in healthy donors. Use of 60 Vbeta and 13 Jbeta primers characterized the PCR. TCRdb keeps only in-frame clones here, not all; method: immunoSEQ multiplex PCR. The sample consists of 85,000 to 130,000 clones, more than 65% of them appearing once. Sequencing used PBMCs. The receptors shown here come from a young woman in good health and CMV-seronegative.

The chain links TRBV2 to TRBJ2-1; 7 bases line up with TRBD2. The V gene end was trimmed by 3 bases and the J gene end by 4 bases; junction bases not matched to a gene: 9. Germline V gene lookup returns CDR1 SNHLY and CDR2 FYNNEI. The CDR3 is 16 amino acids. Written as DNA, the CDR3 is TGTGCCAGCAGTGAGCAGGGAGGGGTTGATTACAATGAGCAGTTCTTC. Its translation is CASSEQGGVDYNEQFF.

V is TRBV27 and J is TRBJ2-7; no reliable D call. Germline lookup yields CDR1 MNHEY and CDR2 SMNVEV (reference sequence). The CDR3 spans 11 residues. Trimming stripped 5 bases from V and 12 bases from J, with 14 bases between. CDR3 loop: CASSIGDLRYF. Here the CDR3 DNA reads TGTGCCAGCAGTATCGGAGACCTGCGGTACTTC.

The rearrangement links TRBV5-1 to TRBJ1-1; no clear D. From germline, CDR1 is SGHRS and CDR2 YFSETQ. Trimming stripped 2 bases from V and 1 base from J, with 9 bases between. This CDR3 is 14 amino acids long. CDR3 amino acids: CASSFGGRNTEAFF. The DNA of the CDR3 is TGCGCCAGCAGCTTTGGAGGAAGGAACACTGAAGCTTTCTTT.

This chain uses TRBV6-4 with TRBJ2-3, with 8 bases matching TRBD1. V trimming: 4 bases; J trimming: 4 bases; junction bases outside the gene matches: 4. Per the germline V gene, CDR1 is MRHNA and CDR2 is SNTAGT. There are 14 residues in the CDR3. The CDR3 region has the DNA TGTGCCAGCAGTGCTGACAGGGGTTCAGATACGCAGTATTTT. The encoded protein is CASSADRGSDTQYF.

This clone was recorded once. This rearrangement joins TRBV19 to TRBJ1-5; 10 bases agree with TRBD1. The CDR3 totals 16 residues. CDR1 LNHDA and CDR2 SQIVND come from the germline V gene (reference sequence). Trimming cost V 3 bases and J 2 bases; bases outside gene matches: 4. CDR3 residues: CASSMGGTGGNQPQHF. The CDR3 bases are TGTGCCAGTAGTATGGGTGGGACAGGGGGCAATCAGCCCCAGCATTTT.

V gene TRBV7-2 combines with J gene TRBJ2-1; 9 bases align to TRBD2. J gave up 4 bases and V 3 bases, and 7 bases lay outside the gene matches. The CDR3 has 16 residues. Germline V CDR1 and CDR2: SGHTA, FQGNSA. The CDR3 spells CASSFDSGGSYNEQFF. The CDR3 bases are TGTGCCAGCAGCTTCGATAGCGGGGGTTCTTACAATGAGCAGTTCTTC.

V gene TRBV28 combines with J gene TRBJ1-2, with TRBD1 matching 9 bases. Germline V gene sequence: CDR1 MDHEN, CDR2 SYDVKM. J lost 4 bases, V lost 2 bases, and 17 bases had no gene match. The CDR3 is 19 residues long. This CDR3 reads CASSLIGNRDRVLSYGYTF. The CDR3 DNA reads TGTGCCAGCAGTTTAATCGGAAACCGGGACAGGGTTCTTTCCTATGGCTACACCTTC.

The chain recombines TRBV19 with TRBJ1-5, with a weak D call TRBD1 (5 bases). V was shortened by 1 base and J by 3 bases, with 7 bases between the two germline ends. Germline V CDR1 and CDR2: LNHDA, SQIVND (reference sequence). The CDR3 sequence is 14 residues long. The CDR3 bases are TGTGCCAGTAGTATAGTACAGGACAATCAGCCCCAGCATTTT. Its translation is CASSIVQDNQPQHF.

V and J are TRBV6-5 and TRBJ1-1, with a weak D call TRBD1 (5 bases). The CDR3 runs to 13 residues. Per the germline V gene, CDR1 is MNHEY and CDR2 is SVGAGI. The germline V and J ends were trimmed by 5 bases and 4 bases, with 11 bases remaining between them. CDR3 loop: CASSAGSVTEAFF. The CDR3 DNA is TGTGCCAGCAGTGCAGGGTCCGTCACTGAAGCTTTCTTT.

The chain carries TRBV11-2 and TRBJ2-5; 8 bases line up with TRBD2. V dropped 3 bases and J dropped 4; count of bases not matched to a gene: 7. The CDR3 contains 15 residues. Germline-derived CDR1 and CDR2 are SGHAT and FQNNGV. DNA for the CDR3: TGTGCCAGCAGCTTGGTCGGGGGGGCCCCAGAGACCCAGTACTTC. Translated: CASSLVGGAPETQYF.

The chain uses TRBV27 and TRBJ1-4, with TRBD1 matching over 7 bases. Trimming at V came to 3 bases and at J to 10 bases, leaving 8 bases not matched to a gene. The CDR3 has 14 amino acids. Germline values: CDR1 MNHEY, CDR2 SMNVEV (reference sequence). CDR3 region: CASSFDRVRGKLFF. In nucleotides, the CDR3 is TGTGCCAGCAGTTTCGACAGGGTTAGGGGAAAACTGTTTTTT.

The V gene is TRBV5-1, the J gene TRBJ2-7; 7 positions match TRBD1. CDR1 is SGHRS and CDR2 is YFSETQ in the germline V gene. With 3 bases clipped from V and 4 bases from J, the junction kept 7 bases outside the gene matches. The CDR3 totals 14 residues. Here the CDR3 DNA reads TGCGCCAGCAGCTGGGGACAGAGCATTTACGAGCAGTACTTC. Residues: CASSWGQSIYEQYF.

The gene calls are TRBV4-3 and TRBJ1-2; D is ambiguous. Trimming took 0 bases from V and 4 from J, leaving 15 bases between them. The CDR3 spans 16 residues. Germline V gene lookup returns CDR1 LGHNA and CDR2 YSLEER. CDR3 sequence reads: CASSQDRITSFYGYTF. In DNA, the CDR3 is TGCGCCAGCAGCCAAGATCGTATAACAAGTTTCTATGGCTACACCTTC.